This TCR beta chain was identified in a study of blood T cell repertoires in COVID-19. Study overall: Acute and convalescent COVID-19 specimens originated in the United States, Italy and Spain.

Authors' data handling: For nucleated cells, counts were estimated from reference gene primer amplification. The assay was immunoSEQ multiplex PCR, and TCRdb's table has in-frame clones only and misses some. Clone size and V and J calls were adopted from that table, with D and trimming inferred from the DNA. There are hundreds of thousands of clones in the sample; more than 75% occur only once, and almost 4.5% lies in the top ten. The V end lost 6 bases, the J end lost 4 bases, and 15 bases lay between the germline ends. The CDR3 sequence is 14 residues long. From germline, CDR1 is MGHDK and CDR2 SYGVNS.

V usage is TRBV25-1 and J usage is TRBJ2-5, with D perhaps matching TRBD1 (6 bases). The receptor was derived from a man aged 50-59 years with acute or convalescent COVID-19. The sequenced sample was peripheral blood. This CDR3 reads CASRGVGTLETQYF. The DNA of the CDR3 is TGTGCCAGCAGAGGTGTGGGGACATTAGAGACCCAGTACTTC.